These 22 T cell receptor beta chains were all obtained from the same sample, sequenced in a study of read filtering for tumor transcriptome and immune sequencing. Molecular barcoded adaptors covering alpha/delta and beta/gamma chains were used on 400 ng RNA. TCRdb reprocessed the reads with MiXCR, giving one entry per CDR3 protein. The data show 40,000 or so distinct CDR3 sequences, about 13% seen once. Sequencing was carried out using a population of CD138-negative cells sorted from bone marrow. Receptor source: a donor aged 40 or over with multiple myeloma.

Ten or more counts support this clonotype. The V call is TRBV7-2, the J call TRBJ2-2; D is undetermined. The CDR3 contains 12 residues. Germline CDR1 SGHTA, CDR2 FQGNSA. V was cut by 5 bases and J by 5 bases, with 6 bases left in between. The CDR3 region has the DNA TGTGCCAGCAGCCTAAGAACCGGGGAGCTGTTTTTT. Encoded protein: CASSLRTGELFF.

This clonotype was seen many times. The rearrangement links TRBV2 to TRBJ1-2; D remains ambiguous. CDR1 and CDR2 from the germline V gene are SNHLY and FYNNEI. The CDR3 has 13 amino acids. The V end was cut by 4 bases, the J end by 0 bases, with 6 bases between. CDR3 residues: CASSARSNYGYTF. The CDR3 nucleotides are TGTGCCAGCAGTGCACGGTCTAACTATGGCTACACCTTC. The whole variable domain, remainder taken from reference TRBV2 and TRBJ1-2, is EPEVTQTPSHQVTQMGQEVILRCVPISNHLYFYWYRQILGQKVEFLVSFYNNEISEKSEIFDDQFSVERPDGSNFTLKIRSTKLEDSAMYFCASSARSNYGYTFGSGTRLTVV.

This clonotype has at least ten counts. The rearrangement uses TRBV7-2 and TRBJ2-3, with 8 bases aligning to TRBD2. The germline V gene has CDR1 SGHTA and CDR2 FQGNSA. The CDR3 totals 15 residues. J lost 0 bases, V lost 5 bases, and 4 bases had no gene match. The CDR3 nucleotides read TGTGCCAGCAGCCGGACTAGCACTAGCACAGATACGCAGTATTTT. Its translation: CASSRTSTSTDTQYF.

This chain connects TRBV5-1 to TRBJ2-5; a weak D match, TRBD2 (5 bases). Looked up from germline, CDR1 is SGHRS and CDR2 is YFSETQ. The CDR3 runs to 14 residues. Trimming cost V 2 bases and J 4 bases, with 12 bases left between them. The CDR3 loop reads CASSLGRFGETQYF. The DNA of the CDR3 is TGCGCCAGCAGCTTAGGGAGATTCGGAGAGACCCAGTACTTC.

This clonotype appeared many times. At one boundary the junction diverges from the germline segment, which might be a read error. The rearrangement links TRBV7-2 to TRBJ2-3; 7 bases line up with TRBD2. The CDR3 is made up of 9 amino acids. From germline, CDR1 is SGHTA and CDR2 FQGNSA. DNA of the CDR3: TGTGCCAGCAGCTTAGGGGGGGGTTTT. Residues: CASSLGGGF.

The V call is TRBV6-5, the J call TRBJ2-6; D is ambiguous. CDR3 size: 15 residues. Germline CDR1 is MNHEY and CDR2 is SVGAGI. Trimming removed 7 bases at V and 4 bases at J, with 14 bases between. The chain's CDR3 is CASTARRTGANVLTF. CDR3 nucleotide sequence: TGTGCCAGCACCGCTCGCAGGACCGGGGCCAACGTCCTGACTTTC.

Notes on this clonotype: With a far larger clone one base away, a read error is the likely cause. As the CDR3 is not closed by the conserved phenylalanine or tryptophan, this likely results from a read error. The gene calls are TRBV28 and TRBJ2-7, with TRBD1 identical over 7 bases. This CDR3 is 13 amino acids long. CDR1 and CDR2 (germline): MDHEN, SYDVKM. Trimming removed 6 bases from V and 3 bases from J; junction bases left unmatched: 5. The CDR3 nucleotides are TGTGCCAGCAGATCCGGGACAGACTACGAGCAGTACCTC. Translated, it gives CASRSGTDYEQYL.

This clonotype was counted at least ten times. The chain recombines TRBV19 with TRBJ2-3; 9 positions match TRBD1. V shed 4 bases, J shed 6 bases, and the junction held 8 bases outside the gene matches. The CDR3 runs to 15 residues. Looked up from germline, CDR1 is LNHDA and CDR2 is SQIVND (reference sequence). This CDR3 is CASSTQGAIGDTQYF. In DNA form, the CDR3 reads TGTGCCAGTAGTACACAGGGGGCCATCGGGGATACGCAGTATTTT.

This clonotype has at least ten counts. CDR3 coding DNA: TGCAGGATGATGGGTTCAGATACGCAGTATTTT. This encodes CRMMGSDTQYF. The rearrangement uses TRBV20-1 and TRBJ2-3; D remains ambiguous. This CDR3 comprises 11 residues. Germline-derived CDR1 and CDR2 are DFQATT and SNEGSKA (reference sequence).

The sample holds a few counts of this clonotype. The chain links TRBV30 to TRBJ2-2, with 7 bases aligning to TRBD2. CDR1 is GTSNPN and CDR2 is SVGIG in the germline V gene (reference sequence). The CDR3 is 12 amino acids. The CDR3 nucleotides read TGTTTTGGGCGGGAGCGCCGTGGGGAGCTGTTTTTT. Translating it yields CFGRERRGELFF.

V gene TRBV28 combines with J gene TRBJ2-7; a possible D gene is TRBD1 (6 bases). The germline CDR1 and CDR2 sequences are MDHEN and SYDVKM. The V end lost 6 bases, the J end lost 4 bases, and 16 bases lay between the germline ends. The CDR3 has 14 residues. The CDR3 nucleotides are TGTGCCAGCAGCAACCGGGACACGCAGTACGAGCAGTACTTC. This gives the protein CASSNRDTQYEQYF.

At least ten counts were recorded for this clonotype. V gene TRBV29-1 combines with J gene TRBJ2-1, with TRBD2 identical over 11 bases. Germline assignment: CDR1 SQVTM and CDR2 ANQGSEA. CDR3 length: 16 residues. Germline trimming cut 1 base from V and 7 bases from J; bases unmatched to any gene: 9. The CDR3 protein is CSVEGKRTSGLNEQFF. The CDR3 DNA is TGCAGCGTTGAAGGTAAAAGGACTAGCGGGTTAAATGAGCAGTTCTTC.

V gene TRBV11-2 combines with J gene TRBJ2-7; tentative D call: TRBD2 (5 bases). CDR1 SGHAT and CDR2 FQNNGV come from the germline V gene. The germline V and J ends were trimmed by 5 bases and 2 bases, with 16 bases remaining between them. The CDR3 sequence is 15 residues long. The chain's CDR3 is CASSEPGLAPYEQYF. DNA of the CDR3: TGTGCCAGCAGCGAGCCCGGACTTGCCCCCTACGAGCAGTACTTC.

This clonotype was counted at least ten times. The CDR3 DNA sequence: TGTGCCAGCAGCCTTAGGGACAGTGGTAGAGGGGATACGCAGTATTTT. Translated, it gives CASSLRDSGRGDTQYF. The genes are TRBV7-2 and TRBJ2-3; 7 bases are a match to TRBD1. The CDR3 runs 16 residues. The germline V gene has CDR1 SGHTA and CDR2 FQGNSA. Losses at the gene ends were 5 bases for V and 6 bases for J; bases not matched to a gene: 14.

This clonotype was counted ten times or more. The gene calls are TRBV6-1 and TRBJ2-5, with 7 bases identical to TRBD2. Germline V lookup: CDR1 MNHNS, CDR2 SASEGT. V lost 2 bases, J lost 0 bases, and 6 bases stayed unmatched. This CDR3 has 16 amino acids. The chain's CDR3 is CASSEMGGGYQETQYF. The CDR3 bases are TGTGCCAGCAGTGAAATGGGGGGGGGGTACCAAGAGACCCAGTACTTC.

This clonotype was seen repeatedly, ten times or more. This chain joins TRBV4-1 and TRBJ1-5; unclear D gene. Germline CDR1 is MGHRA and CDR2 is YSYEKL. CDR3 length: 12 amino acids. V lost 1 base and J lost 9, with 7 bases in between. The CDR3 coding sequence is TGCGCCAGCAGCCAAGGGTTAGGGCCCCAGCATTTT. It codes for CASSQGLGPQHF.

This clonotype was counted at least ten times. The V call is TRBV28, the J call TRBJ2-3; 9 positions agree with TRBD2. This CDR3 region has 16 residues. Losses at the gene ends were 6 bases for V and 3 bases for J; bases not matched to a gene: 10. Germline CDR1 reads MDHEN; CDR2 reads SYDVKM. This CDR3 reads CASSTIAGERTDTQYF. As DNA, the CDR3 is TGTGCCAGCAGCACAATAGCGGGAGAGAGGACAGATACGCAGTATTTT.

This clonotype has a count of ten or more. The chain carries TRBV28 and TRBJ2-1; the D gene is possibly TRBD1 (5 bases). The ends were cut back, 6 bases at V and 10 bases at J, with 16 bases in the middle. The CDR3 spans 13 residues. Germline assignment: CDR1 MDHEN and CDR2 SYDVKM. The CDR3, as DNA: TGTGCCAGCAGCCCCGGTGGGGCGAGGGAGCAGTTCTTC. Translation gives CASSPGGAREQFF.

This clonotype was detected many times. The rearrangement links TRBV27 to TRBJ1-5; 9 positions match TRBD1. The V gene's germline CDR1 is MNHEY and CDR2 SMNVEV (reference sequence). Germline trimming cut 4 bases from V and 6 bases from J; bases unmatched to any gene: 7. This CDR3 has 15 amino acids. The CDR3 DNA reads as TGTGCCAGCAGTTCTTCACAGGGGGCCCCTCAGCCCCAGCATTTT. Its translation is CASSSSQGAPQPQHF.

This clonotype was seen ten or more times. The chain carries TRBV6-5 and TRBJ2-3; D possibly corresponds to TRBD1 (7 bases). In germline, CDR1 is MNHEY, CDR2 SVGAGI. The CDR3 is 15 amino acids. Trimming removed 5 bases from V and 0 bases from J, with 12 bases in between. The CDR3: CASSDRAGSTDTQYF. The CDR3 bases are TGTGCCAGCAGTGACAGGGCGGGGAGCACAGATACGCAGTATTTT.

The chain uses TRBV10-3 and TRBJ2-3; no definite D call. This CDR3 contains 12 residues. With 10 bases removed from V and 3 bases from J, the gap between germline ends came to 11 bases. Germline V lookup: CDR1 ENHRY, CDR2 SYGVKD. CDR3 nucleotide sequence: TGTGCCAGCAGATACCCAACAGATACGCAGTATTTT. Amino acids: CASRYPTDTQYF.

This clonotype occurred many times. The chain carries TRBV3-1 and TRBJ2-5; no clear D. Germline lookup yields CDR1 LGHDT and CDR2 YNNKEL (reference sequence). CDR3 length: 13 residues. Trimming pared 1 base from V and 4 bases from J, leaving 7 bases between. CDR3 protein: CASSQVPVETQYF. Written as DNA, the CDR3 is TGTGCCAGCAGCCAAGTCCCCGTAGAGACCCAGTACTTC.